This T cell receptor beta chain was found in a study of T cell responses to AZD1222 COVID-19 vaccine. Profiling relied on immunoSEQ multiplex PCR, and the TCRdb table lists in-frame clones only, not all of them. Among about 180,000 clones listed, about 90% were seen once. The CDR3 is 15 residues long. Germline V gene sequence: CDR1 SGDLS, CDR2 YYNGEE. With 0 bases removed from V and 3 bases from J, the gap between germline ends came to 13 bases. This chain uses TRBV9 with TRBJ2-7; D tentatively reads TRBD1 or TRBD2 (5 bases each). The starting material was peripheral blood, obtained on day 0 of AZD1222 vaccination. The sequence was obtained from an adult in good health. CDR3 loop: CASSVAGADRYEQYF. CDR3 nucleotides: TGTGCCAGCAGCGTAGCCGGGGCGGACCGCTACGAGCAGTACTTC. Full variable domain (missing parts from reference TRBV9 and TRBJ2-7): DSGVTQTPKHLITATGQRVTLRCSPRSGDLSVYWYQQSLDQGLQFLIQYYNGEERAKGNILERFSAQQFPDLHSELNLSSLELGDSALYFCASSVAGADRYEQYFGPGTRLTVT.